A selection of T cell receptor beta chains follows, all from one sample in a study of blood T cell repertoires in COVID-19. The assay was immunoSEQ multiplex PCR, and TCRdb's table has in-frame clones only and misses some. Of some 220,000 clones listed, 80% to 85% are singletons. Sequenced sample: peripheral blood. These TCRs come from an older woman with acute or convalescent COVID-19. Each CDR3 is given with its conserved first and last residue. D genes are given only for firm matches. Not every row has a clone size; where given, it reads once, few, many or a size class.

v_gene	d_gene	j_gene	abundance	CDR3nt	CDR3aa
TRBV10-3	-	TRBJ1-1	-	TGTGCCATCAGTGTTGGGGGCCTGAACACTGAAGCTTTCTTT	CAISVGGLNTEAFF
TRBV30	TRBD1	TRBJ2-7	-	TGTGCCTGGACTAGGGACAGCTACGAGCAGTACTTC	CAWTRDSYEQYF
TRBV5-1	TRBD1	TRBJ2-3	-	TGCGCCAGTCGACAGGGTCGGTCAGATACGCAGTATTTT	CASRQGRSDTQYF
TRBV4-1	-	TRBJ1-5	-	TGCGCCAGCAGCCAAGATCCCCCGAGGCCCGGGGGGATCAATCAGCCCCAGCATTTT	CASSQDPPRPGGINQPQHF
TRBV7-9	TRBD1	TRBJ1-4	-	TGTGCCAGCAGTCAGACAGGGTTTAATGAAAAACTGTTTTTT	CASSQTGFNEKLFF
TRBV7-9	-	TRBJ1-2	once	TGTGCCAGCAGCTTAGACAGGTGGGATGGCTACACCTTC	CASSLDRWDGYTF
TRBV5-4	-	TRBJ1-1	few	TGTGCCAGCAGCTCCCGAGGTGCCACTGAAGCTTTCTTT	CASSSRGATEAFF
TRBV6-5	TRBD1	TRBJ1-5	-	TGTGCCAGCAGACCCGACAGGGAAAGTAGGCAGCCCCAGCATTTT	CASRPDRESRQPQHF
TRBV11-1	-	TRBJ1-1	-	TGTGCCAGCAGCGAAGGGGGCACTGAAGCTTTCTTT	CASSEGGTEAFF
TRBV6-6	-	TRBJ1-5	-	TGTGCCAGCAGTTACCGGACTTTCCATAGACTCCAGCATTTT	CASSYRTFHRLQHF
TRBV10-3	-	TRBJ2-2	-	TGTGCCATCAGTGAGTTAGGGGTCACATCGAACACCGGGGAGCTGTTTTTT	CAISELGVTSNTGELFF
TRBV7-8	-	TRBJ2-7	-	TGTGCCAGCAGCTTACTTAGCGCCTCCGCGGCGTACTTC	CASSLLSASAAYF
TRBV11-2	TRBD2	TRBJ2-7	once	TGTGCCAGCAGCTTAGTAGGCAGCGGGGGGCCCTACGAGCAGTACTTC	CASSLVGSGGPYEQYF
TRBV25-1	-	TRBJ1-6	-	TGTGCCAGCAGTGAATTCGGGGGGCTGAATTCACCCCTCCACTTT	CASSEFGGLNSPLHF
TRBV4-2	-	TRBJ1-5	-	TGTGCCAGCAGCCAGGGACAAGATAGCAATCAGCCCCAGCATTTT	CASSQGQDSNQPQHF
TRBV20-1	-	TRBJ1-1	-	TGCAGTGCTCCAGGGTTCACTGAAGCTTTCTTT	CSAPGFTEAFF
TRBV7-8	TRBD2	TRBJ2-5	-	TGTGCCAGCAGCCCAGACATAGCGGGGGGGACGGAGACCCAGTACTTC	CASSPDIAGGTETQYF
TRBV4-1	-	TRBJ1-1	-	TGCGCCAGCAGCCAAGATCAACACCGTCGAGCTTTCTTT	CASSQDQHRRAFF
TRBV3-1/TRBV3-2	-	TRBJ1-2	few	TGTGCCAGCAGCCAAGAAAGACTTTTTAGCTATGGCTACACCTTC	CASSQERLFSYGYTF
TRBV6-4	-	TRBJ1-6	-	TGTGCCAGCAGTGTCCGACCGGGGGGCCCCCTCCACTTT	CASSVRPGGPLHF
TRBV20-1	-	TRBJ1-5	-	TGCAGTGCTAGTCTTGGGCACCCAGGGTGGAATCAGCCCCAGCATTTT	CSASLGHPGWNQPQHF
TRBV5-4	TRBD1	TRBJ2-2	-	TGTGCCAGCAGCCCAGGGGGAGATAACACCGGGGAGCTGTTTTTT	CASSPGGDNTGELFF
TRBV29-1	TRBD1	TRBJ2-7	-	TGCAGCGTTGTAAGGGGGTTGACAGGGGGCGCGTACGAGCAGTACTTC	CSVVRGLTGGAYEQYF
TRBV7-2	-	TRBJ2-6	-	TGTGCCAGCAGCTTTCGACAGAGCTCTGGGGCCAACGTCCTGACTTTC	CASSFRQSSGANVLTF
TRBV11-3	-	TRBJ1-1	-	TGTGCCAGCAGCTTAGATCTGGGGGAGGAGAACACTGAAGCTTTCTTT	CASSLDLGEENTEAFF
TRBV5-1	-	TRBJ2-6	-	TGCGCCAGCAGCCCCCCCAGCGACTCTGGGGCCAACGTCCTGACTTTC	CASSPPSDSGANVLTF
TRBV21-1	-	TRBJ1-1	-	TGTGCCAGCGACAAACAGGGCGAGCGGGAAGCTTTCTTT	CASDKQGEREAFF
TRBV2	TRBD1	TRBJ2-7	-	TGTGCCAGCGGGGGGACAGGGCTAACCTACGAGCAGTACTTC	CASGGTGLTYEQYF
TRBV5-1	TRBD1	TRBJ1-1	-	TGCGCCAGCAGCTCAACCGGGACAGCGAACACTGAAGCTTTCTTT	CASSSTGTANTEAFF
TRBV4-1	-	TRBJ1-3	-	TGCGCCAGCAGCCAAGACCCAAGGGGGGGGTCCTCTGGAAACACCATATATTTT	CASSQDPRGGSSGNTIYF
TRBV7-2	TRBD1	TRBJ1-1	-	TGTGCCAGCAGCCCTGGTCCTACAGGGGGCTCTGAAGCTTTCTTT	CASSPGPTGGSEAFF
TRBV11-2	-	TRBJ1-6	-	TGTGCCAGCAGCTTAGCACCAGGGTTTAATTCACCCCTCCACTTT	CASSLAPGFNSPLHF
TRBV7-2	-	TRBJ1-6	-	TGTGCCAGCAGCCCAGGGGACAATTATTCACCCCTCCACTTT	CASSPGDNYSPLHF
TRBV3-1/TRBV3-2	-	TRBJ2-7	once	TGTGCCAGCAGCCAAGGCGCAATACCCTACGAGCAGTACTTC	CASSQGAIPYEQYF
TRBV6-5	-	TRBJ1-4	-	TGTGCCAGCAGCTTTACAGGGCTCCCAGTGTTTTTT	CASSFTGLPVFF
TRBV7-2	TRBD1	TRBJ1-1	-	TGTGCCAGCAGCTCCACACCGGGACAGGGTGCTGAAGCTTTCTTT	CASSSTPGQGAEAFF
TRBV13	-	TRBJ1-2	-	TGTGCCAGCAGCTTTTCGGGGGAATATGGCTACACCTTC	CASSFSGEYGYTF
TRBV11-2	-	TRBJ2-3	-	TGTGCCAGCAGCTTCGCCTCTCGCAGAGATACGCAGTATTTT	CASSFASRRDTQYF
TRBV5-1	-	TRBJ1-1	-	TGCGCCAGCAGCTTCCTCCCAGAAAACACTGAAGCTTTCTTT	CASSFLPENTEAFF
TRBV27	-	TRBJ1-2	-	TGTGCCAGCAGTTTACTAGGGGGGGGCGGCTATGGCTACACCTTC	CASSLLGGGGYGYTF
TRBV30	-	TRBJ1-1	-	TGTGCCTGGAGCGTTTGGGCAAACACTGAAGCTTTCTTT	CAWSVWANTEAFF
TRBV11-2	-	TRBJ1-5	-	TGTGCCAGCAGCTTACTAGGCGGCAGAGGCAATCAGCCCCAGCATTTT	CASSLLGGRGNQPQHF